The present T cell receptor (beta chain) was sequenced within a study of response to subunit inactivated influenza vaccine. Findings of the study overall: Only a handful of new T cells, the authors suggested, are recruited with each seasonal influenza vaccination.

TCRdb re-analysed the RT-PCR reads in MiXCR, keeping a single row per CDR3 protein. The sample contains about 520,000 distinct CDR3 sequences, 6.5% to 8% of which appear only once. With 4 bases removed from V and 4 bases from J, the gap between germline ends came to 13 bases. Germline values: CDR1 MNHEY, CDR2 SVGEGT. The CDR3 runs to 15 residues. Concerning this clonotype itself: Its cognate antigen is unknown.

The chain is built from TRBV6-2 or TRBV6-3 and TRBJ2-2; perhaps TRBD1 as D (5 bases). The specimen was PBMCs from blood, collected roughly 24 months after vaccination. The TCR originated in a man between 50 and 75 years old who received an inactivated influenza vaccine. CDR3 in DNA: TGTGCCAGCAGTTCTGCGGACATGTTCACCGGGGAGCTGTTTTTT. Translating it yields CASSSADMFTGELFF.